This T cell receptor (beta chain) was profiled in a study of blood T cell repertoires in COVID-19. Study at large: The study drew acute and convalescent COVID-19 samples from the United States, Italy and Spain.

This table comes from immunoSEQ multiplex PCR, and its TCRdb copy is limited to in-frame clones, with some not included. Of around 65,000 clones listed, 65% to 85% are singletons. J lost 4 bases, V lost 3 bases, and 7 bases had no gene match. Germline CDR1 KGHDR, CDR2 SFDVKD. This CDR3 comprises 15 residues. The origin of this receptor is a woman aged 45-60 years with active or convalescent COVID-19. The chain employs TRBV24-1 and TRBJ2-7; 8 bases are a match to TRBD1. Sequenced sample: peripheral blood. CDR3 sequence reads: CATSDVDRGAYEQYF. CDR3 DNA sequence: TGTGCCACCAGTGATGTTGACAGGGGTGCGTACGAGCAGTACTTC.